This T cell receptor (beta chain) was profiled in a study of shared clonotypes between healthy human individuals. Study context: Aged 18 to 49, the donors were a couple of women and a few men. Overall study findings and caveats: Some clonotypes were shared by all four sorted-subset donors, while others were not shared. The non-shared ones had lower generation probabilities than the shared ones. Donor clonotype sharing was expected to depend on sequencing depth.

Deep was the level at which the assay was run. Here immunoSEQ multiplex PCR was the method, and the copy in TCRdb shows in-frame clones only, minus some. Of about 2 million clones in the sample, roughly 95% were seen once. Germline V CDR1 and CDR2: KGHSH, LQKENI. The CDR3 extends over 15 amino acids. V lost 3 bases and J lost 6; bases outside the gene matches: 11. As to this clone: Its antigen is unidentified.

The source is a man aged 18 to 29 in good health. The J gene is TRBJ2-7, the V gene TRBV18; 7 bases line up with TRBD1. Sample: naive CD4+ T cells sorted from blood. Subset here: CD45RA+ positively selected. Here the CDR3 reads CASSPIDRVGVEQYF. CDR3 in DNA: TGTGCCAGCTCACCTATCGACAGGGTGGGGGTCGAGCAGTACTTC.